This entry features one T cell receptor (beta chain) sequence. Its antigen remains unknown. The data derive from a study of monozygotic twins with inflammatory bowel disease. Regarding the study as a whole: The existence of one strong signal or clonotype linked to IBD lacked support. Fewer shared clonotypes with others were found in IBD patients than in healthy twins, especially with disease activity.

The germline CDR1 and CDR2 sequences are ENHRY and SYGVKD. The CDR3 is made up of 13 amino acids. Generation of cDNA took place in eight separate reactions per sample. TCRdb re-called the 5' RACE reads; every CDR3 protein appears as one record, without DNA. The ten most abundant clones cover about 7.4% of a sample with approximately 160,000 distinct CDR3 sequences. Whole-blood RNA isolation (total RNA) proceeded without T cell sorting. Sequencing was done on a sample of blood. The J gene is TRBJ2-2, the V gene TRBV10-3; TCRdb's D gene call, TRBD2, goes unchecked for lack of DNA. This TCR derives from a human donor with ulcerative colitis or Crohn's disease, or a healthy co-twin of an affected twin (not recorded which). The CDR3 loop reads CAIGGTSGGELFF.